This TCR beta chain was sequenced in a study of cytomegalovirus exposure and HLA in healthy donors. Study-wide points: Presence/absence analysis assumed near-uniform sequencing depth across donors. Analyzed later, association rates of TCRs varied across HLA loci, with DRB1 most and HLA-C fewest. A list of 164 TCR beta chains associated with cytomegalovirus was given. Many donors shared some public TCRs, even though most TCR sequences were rare.

This PCR relied on a set of 60 Vbeta primers and 13 Jbeta primers. Sequenced by immunoSEQ multiplex PCR; TCRdb stores in-frame clones only, minus some. The repertoire includes approximately 120,000 clones, 73% of them detected once, and about 4.5% sits in the top ten. There are a few counts of this clone. Its antigen is still unknown. CDR1 and CDR2 (germline): MNHNS, SASEGT. The CDR3 totals 14 residues. With 0 bases removed from V and 8 bases from J, the gap between germline ends came to 13 bases. The gene calls are TRBV6-1 and TRBJ1-2; D might be TRBD1 (6 bases). Specimen: PBMCs. The receptor was isolated from a man in his sixties in good health and CMV-seropositive. The CDR3 nucleotides are TGTGCCAGCAGTGAAGCGCTTCAGGGGCAGGGCTACACCTTC. It yields the protein CASSEALQGQGYTF.